A single sample gave rise to the 24 T cell receptor beta chains below, sequenced in a study of post-analysis software for immune sequencing data. No antigen is known for these receptors. Study-level results: When patients were compared with controls, 4 or 5 TRBV segments were more frequent, TRBV5-6, TRBV5-1 and TRBV20-1 among them.

cDNA libraries of TCR beta carried unique molecular identifiers. Using its own MiXCR run on the PCR reads, TCRdb lists one record per CDR3 protein. This table holds approximately 460,000 distinct CDR3 sequences, roughly 46% found once. The material sequenced was blood. These receptors came from a girl aged 10-17 years with multiple sclerosis.

The table lists this clonotype with many counts. The chain is built from TRBV29-1 and TRBJ2-6; unclear D gene. The CDR3 totals 13 residues. Germline V lookup: CDR1 SQVTM, CDR2 ANQGSEA. Trimming took 7 bases from V and 2 from J, leaving 9 bases between them. Written as DNA, the CDR3 is TGCAGCGCCATCCAACCTGGGGCCAACGTCCTGACTTTC. It encodes CSAIQPGANVLTF.

The V call is TRBV5-6, the J call TRBJ2-3, with D unresolved. Looked up from germline, CDR1 is SGHDT and CDR2 is YYEEEE. Trimming left V 0 bases short and J 9 bases short, with 17 bases between. The CDR3 loop spans 15 amino acids. The CDR3 sequence: CASSLEGSDVGTQYF. The CDR3 nucleotides read TGTGCCAGCAGCTTGGAGGGCAGCGACGTGGGCACGCAGTATTTT.

The chain joins TRBV21-1 to TRBJ2-5; the D call in the table, TRBD2, was not verified against the DNA. TRBV21-1 has pseudogene status. CDR3 length: 14 amino acids. The DNA for the CDR3 is TGTGCCAGCAGCAAACCTGCGGGAGGAGAGACCCAGTACTTC. Its protein is CASSKPAGGETQYF.

This clonotype was picked up a small number of times. V usage is TRBV7-8 and J usage is TRBJ2-1, with TRBD1 as a possible D gene (6 bases). The V end was cut by 5 bases, the J end by 0 bases, with 11 bases between. Germline loops: CDR1 SGHVS, CDR2 FQNEAQ. The CDR3 length is 15 residues. CDR3 DNA: TGTGCCAGCAGCATTGGACAGTACTCCTACAATGAGCAGTTCTTC. Translated, it gives CASSIGQYSYNEQFF.

This rearrangement joins TRBV18 to TRBJ2-6; D not certain. Trimming cost V 3 bases and J 0 bases, with 9 bases left between them. There are 16 residues in the CDR3. Germline CDR1 and CDR2: KGHSH and LQKENI. CDR3 sequence (DNA): TGTGCCAGCTCACCGTCGGAAGACTCTGGGGCCAACGTCCTGACTTTC. Protein product: CASSPSEDSGANVLTF.

The chain employs TRBV3-1 and TRBJ2-7, with 13 bases matching TRBD2. Trimming cost V 1 base and J 2 bases; bases outside gene matches: 5. The CDR3 runs 17 residues. The germline gives CDR1 LGHDT, CDR2 YNNKEL (reference sequence). As DNA, the CDR3 is TGTGCCAGCAGCCAAGCAAGGACTAGCGGGAGTGCCTACGAGCAGTACTTC. It yields the protein CASSQARTSGSAYEQYF.

This clonotype appeared once. The conserved closing phenylalanine or tryptophan is absent in this CDR3, likely reflecting a read error. V gene TRBV7-8 combines with J gene TRBJ2-7; D is uncertain. The germline V gene encodes CDR1 SGHVS and CDR2 FQNEAQ. The ends were cut back, 0 bases at V and 2 bases at J, with 11 bases in the middle. The CDR3 extends over 15 amino acids. The CDR3 protein is CASSLARSPAYEQYL. The DNA for the CDR3 is TGTGCCAGCAGCTTAGCGCGGTCTCCTGCCTACGAGCAGTACTTG.

The chain carries TRBV7-9 and TRBJ2-7; D not certain. With 7 bases removed from V and 6 bases from J, the gap between germline ends came to 13 bases. Per germline, CDR1 SEHNR and CDR2 FQNEAQ (reference sequence). The length of the CDR3 is 12 residues. CDR3 in amino acids: CASNLGFGEQYF. CDR3 bases: TGTGCCAGCAACTTGGGGTTCGGCGAGCAGTACTTC.

This clonotype has only a few counts. The V gene is TRBV7-9, the J gene TRBJ2-3; the D is unclear. CDR3 length: 15 amino acids. The germline V gene encodes CDR1 SEHNR and CDR2 FQNEAQ (reference sequence). With 1 base removed from V and 2 bases from J, the gap between germline ends came to 10 bases. CDR3 nucleotide sequence: TGTGCCAGCAGCTTAGGGACGGATTACACAGATACGCAGTATTTT. Translating gives CASSLGTDYTDTQYF.

The V and J genes are TRBV11-2 and TRBJ1-1; D remains unclear. Deletions cut 0 bases from V and 7 bases from J, with 3 bases between. This CDR3 region has 11 residues. CDR1 SGHAT and CDR2 FQNNGV come from the germline V gene. CDR3 sequence: CASSLEVEAFF. The CDR3 DNA follows: TGTGCCAGCAGCTTAGAAGTTGAAGCTTTCTTT.

V and J are TRBV7-3 and TRBJ2-6; D unclear. The germline V gene encodes CDR1 SGHTA and CDR2 FQGTGA. The V gene lost 5 bases and the J gene lost 1 base, with 9 bases spanning the gap. CDR3 length: 15 residues. In nucleotides, the CDR3 is TGTGCCAGCAGCATCGGGCTGTCTGGGGCCAACGTCCTGACTTTC. It yields the protein CASSIGLSGANVLTF.

The chain links TRBV3-1 to TRBJ2-1; D may be TRBD1 (5 bases). V gave up 3 bases and J gave up 3 bases, with 15 bases separating them. Germline V CDR1 and CDR2: LGHDT, YNNKEL (reference sequence). This CDR3 comprises 16 residues. The CDR3 nucleotides read TGTGCCAGCAGCCATTTGGGCCTTAGGGGCTACAATGAGCAGTTCTTC. This gives the protein CASSHLGLRGYNEQFF.

This clonotype has a handful of counts. The chain links TRBV20-1 to TRBJ1-5, with 9 bases fitting TRBD1. From germline, CDR1 is DFQATT and CDR2 SNEGSKA (reference sequence). Trimming removed 3 bases from V and 3 bases from J; junction bases left unmatched: 3. This CDR3 has 14 amino acids. The CDR3 reads CSARGDRDNQPQHF. CDR3 nucleotides: TGCAGTGCTAGGGGGGACAGGGACAATCAGCCCCAGCATTTT.

The V and J genes are TRBV7-2 and TRBJ2-7, with D uncertain. The ends were cut back, 1 base at V and 0 bases at J, with 7 bases in the middle. The CDR3 is 14 residues long. Germline V gene data show CDR1 as SGHTA and CDR2 as FQGNSA. The CDR3: CASSLVRNSYEQYF. The CDR3 nucleotides read TGTGCCAGCAGCTTAGTCCGTAACTCCTACGAGCAGTACTTC.

The chain is built from TRBV7-2 and TRBJ2-3; TRBD2 agrees at 12 bases. This CDR3 is built from 16 residues. Unmatched junction bases numbered 6, after V lost 5 bases and J lost 3 bases. The germline V gene encodes CDR1 SGHTA and CDR2 FQGNSA. The CDR3 DNA follows: TGTGCCAGCAGCCCAGCGACTAGCGGGAGAACAGATACGCAGTATTTT. Protein: CASSPATSGRTDTQYF.

V is TRBV3-1 and J is TRBJ1-1; D call uncertain. The CDR3 runs 14 residues. V was cut by 1 base and J by 3 bases, with 9 bases left in between. The germline gives CDR1 LGHDT, CDR2 YNNKEL (reference sequence). The CDR3 protein is CASSQVGPDTEAFF. The CDR3 coding sequence is TGTGCCAGCAGCCAAGTTGGCCCGGACACTGAAGCTTTCTTT.

The rearrangement links TRBV6-5 to TRBJ2-5; 8 bases are shared with TRBD1. The CDR3 is 14 residues long. Germline CDR1 is MNHEY and CDR2 is SVGAGI. V lost 5 bases, J lost 5 bases, and 7 bases stayed unmatched. The CDR3 here is CASSEQGVGETQYF. Here the CDR3 DNA reads TGTGCCAGCAGTGAACAGGGGGTAGGGGAGACCCAGTACTTC.

This clonotype was counted only a few times. This chain joins TRBV5-6 and TRBJ2-2, with D perhaps matching TRBD2 (5 bases). Deletions cut 2 bases from V and 1 base from J, with 12 bases between. The CDR3 spans 16 residues. Germline assignment: CDR1 SGHDT and CDR2 YYEEEE. The CDR3 DNA reads as TGTGCCAGCAGCTTAGACGGGATTAGGAACACCGGGGAGCTGTTTTTT. This gives the protein CASSLDGIRNTGELFF.

J is TRBJ1-6 and V is TRBV12-3 or TRBV12-4; D is unclear. The CDR3 totals 15 residues. Trimming removed 4 bases from V and 11 bases from J, with 18 bases in between. CDR3 DNA sequence: TGTGCCAGCAGTTCCCTGATGGGCCCGGAGCCACCCCTCCACTTT. Protein product: CASSSLMGPEPPLHF.

The chain links TRBV19 to TRBJ1-1; D is uncertain. The CDR3 runs to 12 residues. The germline V and J ends were trimmed by 2 bases and 8 bases, with 9 bases remaining between them. From germline, CDR1 is LNHDA and CDR2 SQIVND (reference sequence). CDR3 nucleotides: TGTGCCAGTAGTATAAGATTTATGGAAGCTTTCTTT. Encoded protein: CASSIRFMEAFF.

This chain uses TRBV12-3 or TRBV12-4 with TRBJ1-6; D is possibly TRBD1 (5 bases). V shed 2 bases and J shed 10 bases, with 15 bases lying between them. This CDR3 spans 15 amino acids. For the CDR3, the DNA is TGTGCCAGCAGTTTAAGGCAGGGCGACGGATCACCCCTCCACTTT. Amino acids: CASSLRQGDGSPLHF.

The sample holds a few counts of this clonotype. The V call is TRBV20-1, the J call TRBJ2-3; 7 bases map to TRBD2. Germline V gives CDR1 DFQATT, CDR2 SNEGSKA (reference sequence). The CDR3 consists of 14 residues. V lost 3 bases, J lost 5 bases, and 8 bases stayed unmatched. The CDR3 region has the DNA TGCAGTGCTAGGAAAGGCGCGGGAGAAGATACGCAGTATTTT. Its protein is CSARKGAGEDTQYF.

This clonotype was recorded once. Its ends do not fully match the called genes, so a read error is possible. The chain employs TRBV27 and TRBJ1-4, with no clear D. This CDR3 is 15 amino acids long. Germline assignment: CDR1 MNHEY and CDR2 SMNVEV (reference sequence). In nucleotides, the CDR3 is TGTGCCAGCAGTATCGCGGGGAGAATGGATGAAGAACTGTTTTTT. It codes for CASSIAGRMDEELFF.

The sample holds a few counts of this clonotype. The CDR3 nucleotides read TGTGCCAGCAGTTTTACGCGGGAGTCCAAAAACATTCAGTACTTC. Protein sequence: CASSFTRESKNIQYF. V usage is TRBV28 and J usage is TRBJ2-4; 7 bases are a match to TRBD2. Germline V gene lookup returns CDR1 MDHEN and CDR2 SYDVKM. The CDR3 consists of 15 residues. V shed 3 bases, J shed 2 bases, and the junction held 4 bases outside the gene matches.